This T cell receptor beta chain was captured in a study of shared clonotypes between healthy human individuals. Study findings and constraints: For naive CD4 cells, roughly 4.6% of clonotypes were shared across a handful of donors.

As for this clone: The antigen remains undetermined.

Selected positively for CCR7 and CD45RO-negative, naive CD8 cells excluded terminally differentiated effector memory CD45RA+ cells. Several immunoSEQ plates received, in even portions, the genomic DNA of each subset. The data were produced by immunoSEQ multiplex PCR, yet TCRdb's version contains in-frame clones alone and is incomplete. The sample yields hundreds of thousands of clones, 80% to 95% seen once. This CDR3 is 16 amino acids long. Trimming removed 6 bases at V and 3 bases at J, with 18 bases between. CDR1 SNHLY and CDR2 FYNNEI come from the germline V gene. This TCR came from a man in his thirties or forties in good health. Sample: naive CD8+ T cells sorted from blood. The genes are TRBV2 and TRBJ2-1; D is perhaps TRBD1 or TRBD2 (5 bases each). This CDR3 reads CASSQGMGRLYNEQFF. The CDR3 bases are TGTGCCAGCAGCCAGGGTATGGGACGCCTCTACAATGAGCAGTTCTTC.